This entry concerns a single TCR beta chain. The data belong to a study of blood T cell repertoires in COVID-19. Repertoires were generated with immunoSEQ multiplex PCR, while TCRdb's copy carries only in-frame clones and drops some. The repertoire includes about 280,000 clones, 90% of them detected once, and about 1.7% sits in the top ten. V was clipped by 2 bases and J by 2 bases, with 9 bases between them. Per the germline V gene, CDR1 is KGHSH and CDR2 is LQKENI. The CDR3 is made up of 15 amino acids. Individuals drawn from around 24 US areas were about 18 to 89 years old. The chain has TRBV18 and TRBJ2-2; possible D gene TRBD1, 5 bases. The sequence came from a woman between 18 and 30 years old with acute COVID-19. The sequenced material came from PBMCs or T cells enriched from blood (not recorded which). The CDR3 nucleotides are TGTGCCAGCTCACCAGCGACAGCCAACACCGGGGAGCTGTTTTTT. Translated: CASSPATANTGELFF. Filled out from reference TRBV18 and TRBJ2-2, the complete variable domain reads NAGVMQNPRHLVRRRGQEARLRCSPMKGHSHVYWYRQLPEEGLKFMVYLQKENIIDESGMPKERFSAEFPKEGPSILRIQQVVRGDSAAYFCASSPATANTGELFFGEGSRLTVL.